These 17 T cell receptor beta chains were sequenced from one sample in a study of T cells in localized non-small cell lung cancer. The repertoire was sequenced with immunoSEQ multiplex PCR; TCRdb's copy has only in-frame clones and lacks some. The table has approximately 1,500 clones, 25% to 35% seen once; the top ten hold roughly an eighth. This material consisted of normal lung tissue next to the tumor, taken before any cancer treatment. These receptors originate from a man aged 40 to 69 with stage III squamous cell lung carcinoma.

The J gene is TRBJ1-1, the V gene TRBV19; TRBD1 is a possible D gene (6 bases). Looked up from germline, CDR1 is LNHDA and CDR2 is SQIVND (reference sequence). V shed 1 base and J shed 6 bases, with 15 bases lying between them. CDR3 size: 15 residues. The CDR3 coding sequence is TGTGCCAGTAGTATAGTTGGGGGGCCAGACGCTGAAGCTTTCTTT. As protein: CASSIVGGPDAEAFF.

V usage is TRBV11-3 and J usage is TRBJ2-2; D is tentatively TRBD1 or TRBD2 (5 bases each). Looked up from germline, CDR1 is SGHNT and CDR2 is YENEEA. This CDR3 is 14 amino acids long. V shed 5 bases and J shed 4 bases, with 11 bases lying between them. The CDR3 is CASSQGPPTGELFF. CDR3 in DNA: TGTGCCAGCAGCCAGGGACCCCCCACCGGGGAGCTGTTTTTT.

This clone was counted only a few times. V and J are TRBV9 and TRBJ1-2; TRBD1 is a possible D gene (5 bases). The V gene lost 0 bases and the J gene lost 8 bases, with 14 bases spanning the gap. This CDR3 has 14 amino acids. Germline CDR1 is SGDLS and CDR2 is YYNGEE. This CDR3 reads CASSVEGLISGYTF. CDR3 DNA sequence: TGTGCCAGCAGCGTAGAGGGGTTAATTAGCGGCTACACCTTC.

This clone came up a few times. The chain employs TRBV9 and TRBJ1-6, with D unresolved. The CDR3 contains 13 residues. Trimming took 4 bases from V and 3 from J, leaving 5 bases between them. Germline V gives CDR1 SGDLS, CDR2 YYNGEE. The CDR3 sequence: CASSLDYNSPLHF. The CDR3 coding sequence is TGTGCCAGCAGCTTAGACTATAATTCACCCCTCCACTTT.

In its sample, this clone is medium-sized (0.01 to 0.1%). The chain links TRBV6-8 to TRBJ2-1; D unclear. V lost 6 bases to trimming and J lost 2 bases, with 11 bases between them. This CDR3 comprises 14 residues. Germline-derived CDR1 and CDR2 are MNHGY and SAAAGT. The CDR3 is CASRPFETYNEQFF. CDR3 bases: TGTGCCAGCAGACCATTCGAAACCTACAATGAGCAGTTCTTC.

This clone ranks as medium-sized (0.01 to 0.1%). This chain uses TRBV23-1 with TRBJ2-7, with D perhaps being TRBD1 or TRBD2 (6 bases each). TRBV23-1 is reported as an ORF; its role is uncertain. V was pared by 6 bases and J by 0 bases, with 21 bases between. The CDR3 is made up of 17 amino acids. The CDR3 nucleotides read TGCGCCAGCAGCCAAGAAACCCGGGGGCCCTCCTCCTACGAGCAGTACTTC. This sequence encodes CASSQETRGPSSYEQYF.

This clone has a handful of counts. V and J are TRBV9 and TRBJ1-2; D is unclear. The CDR3 runs 14 residues. Trimming took 0 bases from V and 3 from J, leaving 9 bases between them. Germline V lookup: CDR1 SGDLS, CDR2 YYNGEE. The CDR3: CASSVVGSDYGYTF. The CDR3 nucleotides read TGTGCCAGCAGCGTAGTGGGGAGCGACTATGGCTACACCTTC.

The chain joins TRBV9 to TRBJ2-1; TRBD2 matches 8 bases. CDR3 length: 14 amino acids. V shed 4 bases and J 5 bases; nucleotides not matched to a gene: 5. Per the germline V gene, CDR1 is SGDLS and CDR2 is YYNGEE. The CDR3 here is CASSSYGGDNEQFF. Written as DNA, the CDR3 is TGTGCCAGCAGCAGCTACGGGGGGGACAATGAGCAGTTCTTC.

CDR3 protein: CASSDTSGGTDTQYF. In DNA form, the CDR3 reads TGTGCCAGCAGTGACACTAGCGGGGGCACAGATACGCAGTATTTT. The chain recombines TRBV6-8 with TRBJ2-3, with 10 bases identical to TRBD2. This CDR3 has 15 amino acids. The V and J ends lost 5 bases and 1 base, in that order; junction bases with no gene match: 3. CDR1 is MNHGY and CDR2 is SAAAGT in the germline V gene.

In regard to this clone: At one end, the junction sequence differs from germline, possibly due to a read error. The chain joins TRBV11-3 to TRBJ1-2; 7 positions match TRBD1. CDR1 SGHNT and CDR2 YENEEA come from the germline V gene. There are 16 residues in the CDR3. CDR3 nucleotide sequence: TGTGCCAGCAGCTTAAGACAGGGTGGTTCTAACTATGGCTACACTTTC. This encodes CASSLRQGGSNYGYTF.

The CDR3 is CASSVGQLGNQPQHF. In DNA, the CDR3 is TGTGCCAGTAGTGTCGGACAGCTAGGGAATCAGCCCCAGCATTTT. This sequence joins TRBV19 and TRBJ1-5; possibly TRBD1 for D (6 bases). Germline V gene data show CDR1 as LNHDA and CDR2 as SQIVND (reference sequence). The germline V and J ends were trimmed by 5 bases and 4 bases, with 15 bases remaining between them. The CDR3 has 15 amino acids.

This rearrangement joins TRBV15 to TRBJ2-3; unclear D gene. CDR1 LNHNV and CDR2 YYDKDF come from the germline V gene (reference sequence). This CDR3 spans 15 amino acids. The germline V and J ends were trimmed by 5 bases and 3 bases, with 15 bases remaining between them. Written as DNA, the CDR3 is TGTGCCACCAGCTCACTGGCTCTGATGACAGATACGCAGTATTTT. Translated, it gives CATSSLALMTDTQYF.

This clone counts as hyperexpanded. The gene calls are TRBV11-3 and TRBJ1-2; a possible D gene is TRBD1 (5 bases). Trimming took 2 bases from V and 4 from J, leaving 11 bases between them. Germline V lookup: CDR1 SGHNT, CDR2 YENEEA. The CDR3 has 14 residues. CDR3 region: CASSLTFGGYGYTF. CDR3 sequence (DNA): TGTGCCAGCAGCTTAACTTTCGGGGGCTATGGCTACACCTTC. Full variable domain (remainder filled in from reference TRBV11-3 and TRBJ1-2): EAGVVQSPRYKIIEKKQPVAFWCNPISGHNTLYWYLQNLGQGPELLIRYENEEAVDDSQLPKDRFSAERLKGVDSTLKIQPAELGDSAVYLCASSLTFGGYGYTFGSGTRLTVV.

The rearrangement joins TRBV12-5 to TRBJ2-5; D is tentatively TRBD1 or TRBD2 (7 bases each). The length of the CDR3 is 13 residues. The germline CDR1 and CDR2 sequences are LGHNT and FRNRAP. V dropped 6 bases and J dropped 5 bases, with 13 bases sitting between them. The CDR3 region is CASGHRGGETQYF. CDR3 DNA: TGTGCTAGTGGGCACAGGGGAGGGGAGACCCAGTACTTC.

This clone has more than one count but fewer than ten. The chain is built from TRBV6-8 and TRBJ1-3; tentatively, D is TRBD1 (5 bases). The length of the CDR3 is 13 residues. The V and J ends lost 10 bases and 4 bases respectively, with 14 bases between them. Germline V gives CDR1 MNHGY, CDR2 SAAAGT. CDR3 nucleotides: TGTGCCATCAGCCAGGGCGCCGGAAACACCATATATTTT. Translation: CAISQGAGNTIYF.

The chain joins TRBV9 to TRBJ2-2, with 7 bases identical to TRBD1. The V segment lost 9 bases and the J segment 4 bases; nucleotides outside the gene matches: 6. CDR3 length: 13 amino acids. Looked up from germline, CDR1 is SGDLS and CDR2 is YYNGEE. The CDR3 DNA follows: TGTGCCAACCACAGGGGAAGCACCGGGGAGCTGTTTTTT. This sequence encodes CANHRGSTGELFF.

This chain uses TRBV6-8 with TRBJ1-2; 8 positions match TRBD1. Germline CDR1 MNHGY, CDR2 SAAAGT. CDR3 length: 14 residues. With 5 bases clipped from V and 4 bases from J, the junction kept 6 bases outside the gene matches. The CDR3 bases are TGTGCCAGCAGTAAGGACAGGGAAGCCTATGGCTACACCTTC. It yields the protein CASSKDREAYGYTF.